Shown below are 9 T cell receptor beta chains from a single sample sequenced in a study of T cell responses to AZD1222 COVID-19 vaccine. TCRdb's table, derived via immunoSEQ multiplex PCR, lists solely in-frame clones and lacks some. The sample carries about 120,000 clones, approximately 90% recorded once. The sequences come from peripheral blood, collected 28 days after the second AZD1222 dose. All receptors come from an adult who received the AZD1222 COVID-19 vaccine.

V usage is TRBV28 and J usage is TRBJ1-5, with D tentatively TRBD1 (5 bases). The V gene lost 1 base and the J gene lost 6 bases, with 10 bases spanning the gap. The CDR3 totals 14 residues. Germline V gives CDR1 MDHEN, CDR2 SYDVKM. The CDR3 region is CASSLSRGVQPQHF. CDR3 sequence (DNA): TGTGCCAGCAGTTTATCTCGGGGGGTTCAGCCCCAGCATTTT. The full variable domain, with the rest looked up from reference TRBV28 and TRBJ1-5, is DVKVTQSSRYLVKRTGEKVFLECVQDMDHENMFWYRQDPGLGLRLIYFSYDVKMKEKGDIPEGYSVSREKKERFSLILESASTNQTSMYLCASSLSRGVQPQHFGDGTRLSIL.

V gene TRBV13 combines with J gene TRBJ2-3; D unclear. Germline V gives CDR1 PRHDT, CDR2 FYEKMQ (reference sequence). CDR3 size: 15 residues. Trimming took off 3 bases at V and 1 base at J, with 11 bases between the two ends. The DNA for the CDR3 is TGTGCCAGCAGCTTCCGGGCGTGGGGCACAGATACGCAGTATTTT. Its translation is CASSFRAWGTDTQYF.

The chain has TRBV28 and TRBJ1-5; D gene ambiguous. Germline V gene data show CDR1 as MDHEN and CDR2 as SYDVKM. The CDR3 is made up of 12 amino acids. V dropped 2 bases and J dropped 6 bases, with 5 bases sitting between them. CDR3 region: CASSLTGQPQHF. DNA for the CDR3: TGTGCCAGCAGTTTAACTGGTCAGCCCCAGCATTTT.

This clone was seen once. The V and J genes are TRBV6-6 and TRBJ2-5; TRBD2 matches at 9 bases. V trimming: 2 bases; J trimming: 7 bases; junction bases outside the gene matches: 11. Germline V gene sequence: CDR1 MNHNY, CDR2 SVGAGI (reference sequence). This CDR3 is 16 amino acids long. The CDR3 nucleotides are TGTGCCAGCAGTTACGAACCGGGACTAGCCCATGGGACCCAGTACTTC. It is translated as CASSYEPGLAHGTQYF.

This rearrangement joins TRBV6-4 to TRBJ2-5, with 12 bases lining up with TRBD1. Germline CDR1 reads MRHNA; CDR2 reads SNTAGT. With 2 bases clipped from V and 5 bases from J, the junction kept 6 bases outside the gene matches. The CDR3 spans 16 residues. This chain's CDR3 is CASSDRRGQGAETQYF. DNA for the CDR3: TGTGCCAGCAGTGACCGGAGGGGACAGGGGGCTGAGACCCAGTACTTC.

The rearrangement links TRBV25-1 to TRBJ1-2, with D hard to call. Trimming shortened V by 2 bases and J by 4 bases, and 5 bases separated the two germline ends. Germline loops: CDR1 MGHDK, CDR2 SYGVNS. The CDR3 length is 12 residues. CDR3 DNA: TGTGCCAGCAGTGAAAGTTCCTATGGCTACACCTTC. This encodes CASSESSYGYTF.

This clone was recorded once. CDR3 DNA: TGCGCCAGCAGCTTAGGGTCTAGCGACACAGATACGCAGTATTTT. Amino acids: CASSLGSSDTDTQYF. V usage is TRBV5-1 and J usage is TRBJ2-3, with a weak D call TRBD2 (6 bases). V lost 2 bases, J lost 2 bases, and 12 bases lay in between. This CDR3 spans 15 amino acids. The germline gives CDR1 SGHRS, CDR2 YFSETQ.

The J gene is TRBJ2-3, the V gene TRBV6-5; 7 nucleotides agree with TRBD1. The CDR3 extends over 13 amino acids. CDR1 is MNHEY and CDR2 is SVGAGI in the germline V gene. Losses at the gene ends were 10 bases for V and 5 bases for J; bases not matched to a gene: 9. Written as DNA, the CDR3 is TGTGCCACCTCGACAGGGAATAGAGATACGCAGTATTTT. Protein sequence: CATSTGNRDTQYF.

The chain recombines TRBV7-9 with TRBJ1-1; no firm D call. The CDR3 loop spans 17 amino acids. Deletions cut 5 bases from V and 5 bases from J, with 24 bases between. Germline V CDR1 and CDR2: SEHNR, FQNEAQ (reference sequence). CDR3 DNA sequence: TGTGCCAGCAGCCCGAGGGCCCAATTGGGCGAAGCGACTGAAGCTTTCTTT. Translated: CASSPRAQLGEATEAFF.